The 24 T cell receptor beta chains given below trace back to one sample, sequenced in a study of shared clonotypes between healthy human individuals. Libraries were prepared by immunoSEQ multiplex PCR; TCRdb keeps only in-frame clonotypes and omits some of them. The sample lists 1.5 million to 2.5 million clones, about 95% occurring once. As defined, naive CD8 cells were CD45RO-negative and positively selected for CCR7, with terminally differentiated effector memory CD45RA+ cells excluded. Sequencing used naive CD8+ T cells sorted from blood. The receptors shown here come from a man between 18 and 29 years old in good health.

As regards this clone: At the DNA level, this CDR3 is encoded by other sequences in the same sample as well. The rearrangement joins TRBV2 to TRBJ2-1; the match to TRBD2 covers 11 bases. This CDR3 has 13 residues. Germline V gene data show CDR1 as SNHLY and CDR2 as FYNNEI. V dropped 8 bases and J dropped 4; count of bases not matched to a gene: 1. Written as DNA, the CDR3 is TGTGCCAGCGGGACTAGCGGTTACAATGAGCAGTTCTTC. Its protein product is CASGTSGYNEQFF.

In this sample, this clone turned up a few times. The chain combines TRBV19 with TRBJ2-1; 10 nucleotides line up with TRBD2. J gave up 7 bases and V 4 bases, and 10 bases lay outside the gene matches. Germline loops: CDR1 LNHDA, CDR2 SQIVND (reference sequence). This CDR3 has 16 residues. The DNA for the CDR3 is TGTGCCAGTAGTAATCAGCGGGAGGGCCAAAGGAATGAGCAGTTCTTC. This codes for CASSNQREGQRNEQFF.

This rearrangement joins TRBV4-1 to TRBJ2-2; weak D call: TRBD1 (6 bases). Germline V lookup: CDR1 MGHRA, CDR2 YSYEKL. V was trimmed by 3 bases and J by 3 bases, leaving 14 bases between them. The CDR3 covers 16 residues. The CDR3 loop is CASSHLMGAHTGELFF. In DNA, the CDR3 is TGCGCCAGCAGCCACCTGATGGGGGCCCACACCGGGGAGCTGTTTTTT.

This clone occurred once. Other nucleotide sequences from this sample produce the same CDR3. The V call is TRBV7-9, the J call TRBJ2-1; D may be TRBD2 (5 bases). With 1 base removed from V and 4 bases from J, the gap between germline ends came to 11 bases. Germline V gene data show CDR1 as SEHNR and CDR2 as FQNEAQ (reference sequence). The CDR3 is 15 amino acids. In DNA form, the CDR3 reads TGTGCCAGCAGCTTAGGGTCGGGAACTTACAATGAGCAGTTCTTC. As protein: CASSLGSGTYNEQFF.

This chain links TRBV6-5 with TRBJ2-1; 7 bases are a match to TRBD2. This CDR3 has 16 residues. V was pared by 2 bases and J by 2 bases, with 6 bases of the junction left unmatched. Per the germline V gene, CDR1 is MNHEY and CDR2 is SVGAGI. CDR3 loop: CASSYGSGDPYNEQFF. CDR3 coding DNA: TGTGCCAGCAGTTACGGGAGCGGGGACCCCTACAATGAGCAGTTCTTC.

The chain combines TRBV9 with TRBJ2-1; D gene unclear. This CDR3 comprises 16 residues. Germline assignment: CDR1 SGDLS and CDR2 YYNGEE. Trimming shortened V by 0 bases and J by 0 bases, and 10 bases separated the two germline ends. For the CDR3, the DNA is TGTGCCAGCAGCGTAGGATCCGGATTCTCCTACAATGAGCAGTTCTTC. Its protein is CASSVGSGFSYNEQFF. Combining the CDR3 with reference TRBV9 and TRBJ2-1 gives the whole variable domain DSGVTQTPKHLITATGQRVTLRCSPRSGDLSVYWYQQSLDQGLQFLIQYYNGEERAKGNILERFSAQQFPDLHSELNLSSLELGDSALYFCASSVGSGFSYNEQFFGPGTRLTVL.

The chain is built from TRBV2 and TRBJ2-3; 9 positions match TRBD2. The CDR3 extends over 16 amino acids. From germline, CDR1 is SNHLY and CDR2 FYNNEI. With V trimmed by 3 bases and J by 3 bases, 7 bases remained unmatched. In DNA form, the CDR3 reads TGTGCCAGCAGTGAGAGGCGGGGGGGCCTAACAGATACGCAGTATTTT. Its protein product is CASSERRGGLTDTQYF.

This sequence joins TRBV15 and TRBJ1-1, with D maybe TRBD1 (5 bases). V lost 5 bases, J lost 4 bases, and 20 bases lay in between. This CDR3 spans 16 amino acids. Germline V gene lookup returns CDR1 LNHNV and CDR2 YYDKDF (reference sequence). The CDR3 region is CATSGLRLGEGTEAFF. DNA for the CDR3: TGTGCCACCAGCGGACTAAGGTTAGGGGAGGGCACTGAAGCTTTCTTT.

The V call is TRBV7-9, the J call TRBJ2-5; D unresolved. The CDR3 is 15 residues long. CDR1 is SEHNR, CDR2 FQNEAQ, per germline (reference sequence). V gave up 1 base and J gave up 5 bases, with 14 bases separating them. The DNA of the CDR3 is TGTGCCAGCAGCTTAGACGGAAGTCGGGCCGAGACCCAGTACTTC. It yields the protein CASSLDGSRAETQYF.

The chain joins TRBV23-1 to TRBJ2-7; 9 nucleotides agree with TRBD1. TRBV23-1 is an ORF for which the function is uncertain. This CDR3 comprises 13 residues. Written as DNA, the CDR3 is TGCGCTTCCCCCGGGACAGGGTCCTACGAGCAGTACTTC. It is translated as CASPGTGSYEQYF.

The chain has TRBV10-2 and TRBJ2-7; tentatively, D is TRBD1 (6 bases). The CDR3 contains 15 residues. The V end was cut by 6 bases, the J end by 1 base, with 16 bases between. Germline V gene sequence: CDR1 WSHSY, CDR2 SAAADI. This chain's CDR3 is CASRVGTFSSYEQYF. The CDR3 nucleotides read TGCGCCAGCAGAGTCGGGACATTCAGTTCCTACGAGCAGTACTTC.

CDR3 DNA: TGTGCCAGCAGTTTAACGAGACAGGGGATCAACGAGCAGTACTTC. Translating gives CASSLTRQGINEQYF. The chain combines TRBV27 with TRBJ2-7; TRBD1 matches at 8 bases. The ends lost 2 bases at V and 5 bases at J; junction bases unmatched: 8. Germline V gene data show CDR1 as MNHEY and CDR2 as SMNVEV (reference sequence). CDR3 size: 15 residues.

Comment on this clone: Germline and junction disagree at one end, which may indicate a read error. V is TRBV5-8 and J is TRBJ1-2, with D uncertain. Germline V gives CDR1 SGHTS, CDR2 YDEGEE. The CDR3 totals 13 residues. The CDR3 loop is CASSLMLGYGHTF. The DNA for the CDR3 is TGTGCCAGCAGCTTGATGTTGGGCTATGGCCACACCTTC.

Regarding this clone: Different DNA sequences within this sample yield the same CDR3. This chain connects TRBV6-5 to TRBJ2-7; 7 bases agree with TRBD2. Germline lookup yields CDR1 MNHEY and CDR2 SVGAGI. V shed 0 bases, J shed 4 bases, and the junction held 6 bases outside the gene matches. The CDR3 has 15 residues. The CDR3 sequence is CASSYSGLADYEQYF. Written as DNA, the CDR3 is TGTGCCAGCAGTTACTCGGGCCTAGCGGATTACGAGCAGTACTTC.

This clone was seen only once. The chain combines TRBV7-8 with TRBJ1-5; D possibly corresponds to TRBD1 (5 bases). This CDR3 spans 15 amino acids. Germline V gives CDR1 SGHVS, CDR2 FQNEAQ. Trimming removed 2 bases from V and 5 bases from J, with 13 bases in between. The CDR3 reads CASSLKVRGDQPQHF. CDR3 coding DNA: TGTGCCAGCAGCTTAAAGGTGAGGGGTGATCAGCCCCAGCATTTT. Using reference TRBV7-8 and TRBJ1-5 for the parts outside the CDR3, the full variable domain is GAGVSQSPRYKVAKRGQDVALRCDPISGHVSLFWYQQALGQGPEFLTYFQNEAQLDKSGLPSDRFFAERPEGSVSTLKIQRTQQEDSAVYLCASSLKVRGDQPQHFGDGTRLSIL.

The chain recombines TRBV27 with TRBJ1-1; D unclear. The CDR3 runs 13 residues. Trimming cost V 6 bases and J 4 bases, with 12 bases left between them. Germline lookup yields CDR1 MNHEY and CDR2 SMNVEV (reference sequence). The CDR3 loop reads CASSTREVTEAFF. The CDR3 DNA reads TGTGCCAGCAGCACAAGGGAGGTCACTGAAGCTTTCTTT.

In this sample, this clone turned up once. Other DNA sequences in the sample encode the same CDR3. The chain has TRBV19 and TRBJ2-7; 9 bases agree with TRBD2. Trimming removed 2 bases from V and 1 base from J; junction bases left unmatched: 3. CDR1 and CDR2 from the germline V gene are LNHDA and SQIVND (reference sequence). This CDR3 has 15 amino acids. In nucleotides, the CDR3 is TGTGCCAGTAGTATATCTAGCGGGGCATCCTACGAGCAGTACTTC. It is translated as CASSISSGASYEQYF.

This clone was recorded only once. The chain carries TRBV4-1 and TRBJ2-1; TRBD2 matches 12 bases. CDR3 length equals 17 residues. Per germline, CDR1 MGHRA and CDR2 YSYEKL. Trimming took 4 bases from V and 7 from J; bases not matched to a gene: 11. CDR3 region: CASSLRLAGVGWNEQFF. DNA of the CDR3: TGCGCCAGCAGCCTACGACTAGCGGGAGTGGGTTGGAATGAGCAGTTCTTC.

This sequence joins TRBV29-1 and TRBJ2-3; 7 bases are a match to TRBD2. V shed 4 bases, J shed 1 base, and the junction held 11 bases outside the gene matches. The CDR3 has 16 residues. The V gene's germline CDR1 is SQVTM and CDR2 ANQGSEA. The CDR3 bases are TGCAGCGTTGGGGGCACTAGCGAAGTAGGCACAGATACGCAGTATTTT. It translates to CSVGGTSEVGTDTQYF.

The gene calls are TRBV11-2 and TRBJ2-7; TRBD2 aligns across 11 bases. This CDR3 spans 15 amino acids. V gave up 6 bases and J gave up 0 bases; unmatched junction bases: 4. CDR1 is SGHAT, CDR2 FQNNGV, per germline. CDR3 loop: CASSRLAGSSYEQYF. In DNA, the CDR3 is TGTGCCAGCAGTCGACTAGCGGGAAGCTCCTACGAGCAGTACTTC.

V and J are TRBV21-1 and TRBJ2-7; the table's D call, TRBD2, has no DNA check behind it. TRBV21-1 constitutes a pseudogene. This CDR3 is 16 amino acids long. The CDR3 nucleotides are TGTGCCAGCAGCCCCCTCGGGAGCGGGGAAAGCTACGAGCAGTACTTC. Translating it yields CASSPLGSGESYEQYF.

To note about this clone: Within the sample, other DNA sequences also encode this same CDR3. CDR3 nucleotides: TGTGCCAGTAGTATAGATGGGTACTCTGGGGCCAACGTCCTGACTTTC. Translating gives CASSIDGYSGANVLTF. The V call is TRBV19, the J call TRBJ2-6; D unclear. Trimming stripped 0 bases from V and 0 bases from J, with 6 bases between. The CDR3 has 16 amino acids. Per germline, CDR1 LNHDA and CDR2 SQIVND (reference sequence). The whole variable domain, remainder taken from reference TRBV19 and TRBJ2-6, is DGGITQSPKYLFRKEGQNVTLSCEQNLNHDAMYWYRQDPGQGLRLIYYSQIVNDFQKGDIAEGYSVSREKKESFPLTVTSAQKNPTAFYLCASSIDGYSGANVLTFGAGSRLTVL.

The V call is TRBV18, the J call TRBJ2-7; 8 bases map to TRBD1. The CDR3 is 14 residues long. Germline V gene data show CDR1 as KGHSH and CDR2 as LQKENI. With 4 bases clipped from V and 4 bases from J, the junction kept 6 bases outside the gene matches. CDR3 DNA sequence: TGTGCCAGCTCACTGCGAGGGACAGGTTACGAGCAGTACTTC. Amino acid sequence: CASSLRGTGYEQYF.

The rearrangement uses TRBV11-2 and TRBJ1-1; D is possibly TRBD1 (6 bases). V was trimmed by 6 bases and J by 4 bases, leaving 24 bases between them. There are 17 residues in the CDR3. Germline values: CDR1 SGHAT, CDR2 FQNNGV. This CDR3 reads CASSDPGWLGGSTEAFF. Here the CDR3 DNA reads TGTGCCAGCAGTGACCCCGGCTGGCTAGGGGGTAGCACTGAAGCTTTCTTT.